This entry describes one TCR beta chain. Its matching antigen is unknown. Deletions cut 6 bases from V and 7 bases from J, with 19 bases between. Germline CDR1 is MDHEN and CDR2 is SYDVKM. The CDR3 runs 15 residues. The data were obtained in a study of cytomegalovirus exposure and HLA in healthy donors. Study-wide results and limits: Listed as cytomegalovirus-associated were 150 to 200 TCR beta chains.

TCRdb keeps only in-frame clones here, not all; method: immunoSEQ multiplex PCR. Of 130,000 to 150,000 clones listed, approximately 90% are singletons. Source material: PBMCs. The sequence derives from a woman in her 30s in good health and CMV-seropositive. The rearrangement links TRBV28 to TRBJ1-3; D is perhaps TRBD1 (6 bases). CDR3 DNA sequence: TGTGCCAGCAGAACCACAACAGGGAATAGGAACACCATATATTTT. Encoded protein: CASRTTTGNRNTIYF. Based on the CDR3 plus reference TRBV28 and TRBJ1-3, the full variable domain is DVKVTQSSRYLVKRTGEKVFLECVQDMDHENMFWYRQDPGLGLRLIYFSYDVKMKEKGDIPEGYSVSREKKERFSLILESASTNQTSMYLCASRTTTGNRNTIYFGEGSWLTVV.